This T cell receptor (beta chain) came from a study of shared clonotypes between healthy human individuals. V was clipped by 6 bases and J by 4 bases, with 9 bases between them. Germline V gene sequence: CDR1 DFQATT, CDR2 SNEGSKA (reference sequence). The CDR3 has 11 residues. Sequencing used immunoSEQ multiplex PCR; TCRdb keeps in-frame clones, though not all of them. The profile shows 2.5 million or so clones, roughly nine tenths of them singletons. The chain links TRBV20-1 to TRBJ1-2, with D unresolved. This clonotype was sampled from a man aged 18 to 30 in good health. The sequencing input was naive CD4+ T cells sorted from blood. Subset in this sample: CD45RA+ positively selected. The CDR3: CSAVGGYGYTF. As DNA, the CDR3 is TGCAGTGCGGTGGGAGGCTATGGCTACACCTTC.